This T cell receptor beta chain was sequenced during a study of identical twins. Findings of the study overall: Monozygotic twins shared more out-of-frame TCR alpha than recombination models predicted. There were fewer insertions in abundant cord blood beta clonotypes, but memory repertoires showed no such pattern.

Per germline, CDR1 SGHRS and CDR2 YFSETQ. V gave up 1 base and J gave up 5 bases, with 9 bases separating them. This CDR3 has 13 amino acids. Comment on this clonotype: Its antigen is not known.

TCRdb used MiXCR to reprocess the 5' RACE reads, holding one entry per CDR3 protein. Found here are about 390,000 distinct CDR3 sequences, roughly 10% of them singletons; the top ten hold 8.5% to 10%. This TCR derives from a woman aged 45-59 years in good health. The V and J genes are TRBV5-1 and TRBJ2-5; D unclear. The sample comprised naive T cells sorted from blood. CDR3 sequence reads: CASSLTAGETQYF. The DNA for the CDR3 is TGCGCCAGCAGCTTGACAGCCGGCGAGACCCAGTACTTC.